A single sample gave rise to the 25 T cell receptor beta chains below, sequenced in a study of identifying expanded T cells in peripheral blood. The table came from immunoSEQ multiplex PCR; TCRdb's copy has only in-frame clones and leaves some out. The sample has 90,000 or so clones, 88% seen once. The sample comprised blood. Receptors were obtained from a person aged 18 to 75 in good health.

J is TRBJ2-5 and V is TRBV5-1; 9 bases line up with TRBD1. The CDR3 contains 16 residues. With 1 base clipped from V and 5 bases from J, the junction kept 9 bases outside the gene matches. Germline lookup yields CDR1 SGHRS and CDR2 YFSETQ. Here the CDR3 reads CASSLQTGGYGETQYF. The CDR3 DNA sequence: TGCGCCAGCAGCTTGCAAACAGGGGGCTACGGGGAGACCCAGTACTTC. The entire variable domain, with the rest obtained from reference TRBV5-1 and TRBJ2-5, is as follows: KAGVTQTPRYLIKTRGQQVTLSCSPISGHRSVSWYQQTPGQGLQFLFEYFSETQRNKGNFPGRFSGRQFSNSRSEMNVSTLELGDSALYLCASSLQTGGYGETQYFGPGTRLLVL.

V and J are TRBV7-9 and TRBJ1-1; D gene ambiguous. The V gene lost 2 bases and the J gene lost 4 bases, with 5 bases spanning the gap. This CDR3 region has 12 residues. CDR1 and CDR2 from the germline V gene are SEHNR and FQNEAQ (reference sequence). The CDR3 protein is CASSLFPTEAFF. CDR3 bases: TGTGCCAGCAGCTTATTCCCCACTGAAGCTTTCTTT.

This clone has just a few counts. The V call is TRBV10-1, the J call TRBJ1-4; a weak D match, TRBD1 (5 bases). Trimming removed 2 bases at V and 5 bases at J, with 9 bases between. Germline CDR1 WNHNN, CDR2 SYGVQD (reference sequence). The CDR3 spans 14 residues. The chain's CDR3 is CASSETGRNEKLFF. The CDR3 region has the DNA TGCGCCAGCAGTGAGACAGGTCGGAATGAAAAACTGTTTTTT.

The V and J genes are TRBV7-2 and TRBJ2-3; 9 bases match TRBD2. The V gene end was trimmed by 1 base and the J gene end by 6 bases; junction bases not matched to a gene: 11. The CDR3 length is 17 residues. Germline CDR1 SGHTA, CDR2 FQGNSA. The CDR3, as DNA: TGTGCCAGCAGCTTAGTTCGTGCGCGGGGGGGCCAGGATACGCAGTATTTT. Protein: CASSLVRARGGQDTQYF.

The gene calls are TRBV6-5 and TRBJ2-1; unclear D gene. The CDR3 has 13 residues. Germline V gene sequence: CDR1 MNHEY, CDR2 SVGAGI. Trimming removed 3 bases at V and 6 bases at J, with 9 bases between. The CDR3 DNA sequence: TGTGCCAGCAGTTATTCCAGGCTCAATGAGCAGTTCTTC. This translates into CASSYSRLNEQFF.

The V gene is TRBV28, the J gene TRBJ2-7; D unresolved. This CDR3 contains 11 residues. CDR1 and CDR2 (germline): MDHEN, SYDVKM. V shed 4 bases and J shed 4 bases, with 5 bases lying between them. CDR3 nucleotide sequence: TGTGCCAGCAGTTCCTTTTACGAGCAGTACTTC. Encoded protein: CASSSFYEQYF.

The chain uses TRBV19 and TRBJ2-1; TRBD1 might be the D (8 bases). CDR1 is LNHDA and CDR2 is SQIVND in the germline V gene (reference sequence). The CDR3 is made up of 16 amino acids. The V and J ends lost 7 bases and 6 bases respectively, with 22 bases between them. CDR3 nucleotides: TGTGCCAGTACCCCTAACAGGGGGGGACGAACCAATGAGCAGTTCTTC. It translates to CASTPNRGGRTNEQFF.

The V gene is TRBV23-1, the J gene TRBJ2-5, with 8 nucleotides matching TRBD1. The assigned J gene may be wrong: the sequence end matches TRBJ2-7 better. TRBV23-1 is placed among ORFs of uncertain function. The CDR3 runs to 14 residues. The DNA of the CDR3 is TGCGCCAGCGGTAGGGGACAGGCTTGGGACGAGCAGTACTTC. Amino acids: CASGRGQAWDEQYF.

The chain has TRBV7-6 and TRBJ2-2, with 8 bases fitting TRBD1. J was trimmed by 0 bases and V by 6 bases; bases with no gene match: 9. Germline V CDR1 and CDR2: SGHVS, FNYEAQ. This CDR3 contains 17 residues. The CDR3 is CASSLETTGANTGELFF. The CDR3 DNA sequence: TGTGCCAGCAGTCTTGAAACGACAGGGGCGAACACCGGGGAGCTGTTTTTT. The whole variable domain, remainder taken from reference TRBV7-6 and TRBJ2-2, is GAGVSQSPRYKVTKRGQDVALRCDPISGHVSLYWYRQALGQGPEFLTYFNYEAQQDKSGLPNDRFSAERPEGSISTLTIQRTEQRDSAMYRCASSLETTGANTGELFFGEGSRLTVL.

CDR3 nucleotide sequence: TGTGCCAGCAGTTTCGTGGGCTCTGGGGCCAACGTCCTGACTTTC. Its translation is CASSFVGSGANVLTF. V usage is TRBV27 and J usage is TRBJ2-6, with D unresolved. Germline CDR1 MNHEY, CDR2 SMNVEV (reference sequence). This CDR3 spans 15 amino acids. The ends were cut back, 3 bases at V and 0 bases at J, with 6 bases in the middle.

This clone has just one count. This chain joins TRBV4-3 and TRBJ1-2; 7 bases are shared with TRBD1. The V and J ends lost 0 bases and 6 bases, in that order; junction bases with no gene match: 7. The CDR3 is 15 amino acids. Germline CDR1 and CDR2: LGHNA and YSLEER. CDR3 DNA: TGCGCCAGCAGCCAAGATCGAGGGGGCGGGAATGGCTACACCTTC. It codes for CASSQDRGGGNGYTF.

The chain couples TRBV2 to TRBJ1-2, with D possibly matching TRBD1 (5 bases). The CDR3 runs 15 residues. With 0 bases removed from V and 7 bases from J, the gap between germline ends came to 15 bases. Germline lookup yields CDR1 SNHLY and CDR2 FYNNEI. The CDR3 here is CASSEAGRAASGYTF. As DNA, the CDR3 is TGTGCCAGCAGTGAAGCGGGCAGGGCAGCGAGTGGCTACACCTTC. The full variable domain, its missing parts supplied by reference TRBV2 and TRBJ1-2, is EPEVTQTPSHQVTQMGQEVILRCVPISNHLYFYWYRQILGQKVEFLVSFYNNEISEKSEIFDDQFSVERPDGSNFTLKIRSTKLEDSAMYFCASSEAGRAASGYTFGSGTRLTVV.

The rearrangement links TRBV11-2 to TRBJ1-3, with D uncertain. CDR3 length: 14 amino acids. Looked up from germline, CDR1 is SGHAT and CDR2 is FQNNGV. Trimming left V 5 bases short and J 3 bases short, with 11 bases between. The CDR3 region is CASSLQEFGNTIYF. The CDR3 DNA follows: TGTGCCAGCAGCCTGCAGGAATTTGGAAACACCATATATTTT.

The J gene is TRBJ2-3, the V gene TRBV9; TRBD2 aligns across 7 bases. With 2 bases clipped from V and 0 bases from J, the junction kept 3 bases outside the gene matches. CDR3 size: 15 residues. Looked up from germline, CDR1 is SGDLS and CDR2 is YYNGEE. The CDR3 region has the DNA TGTGCCAGCAGCGTGGGACTACAAAGCACAGATACGCAGTATTTT. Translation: CASSVGLQSTDTQYF.

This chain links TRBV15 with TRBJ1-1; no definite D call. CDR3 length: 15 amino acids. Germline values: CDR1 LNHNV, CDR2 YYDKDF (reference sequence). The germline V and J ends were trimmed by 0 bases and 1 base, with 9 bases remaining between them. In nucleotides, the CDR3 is TGTGCCACCAGCAGAGATCCCCACAGGAACACTGAAGCTTTCTTT. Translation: CATSRDPHRNTEAFF.

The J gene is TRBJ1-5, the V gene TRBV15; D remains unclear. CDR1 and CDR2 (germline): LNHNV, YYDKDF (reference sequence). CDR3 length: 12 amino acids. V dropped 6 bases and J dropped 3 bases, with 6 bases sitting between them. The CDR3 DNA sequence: TGTGCCACCAGGGGCGACAATCAGCCCCAGCATTTT. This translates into CATRGDNQPQHF.

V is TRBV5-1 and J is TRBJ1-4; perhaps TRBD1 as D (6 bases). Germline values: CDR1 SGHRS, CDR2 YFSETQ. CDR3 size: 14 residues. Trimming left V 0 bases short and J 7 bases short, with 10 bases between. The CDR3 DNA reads TGCGCCAGCAGCTTGGGACTAGGGGGTGAAAAACTGTTTTTT. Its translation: CASSLGLGGEKLFF.

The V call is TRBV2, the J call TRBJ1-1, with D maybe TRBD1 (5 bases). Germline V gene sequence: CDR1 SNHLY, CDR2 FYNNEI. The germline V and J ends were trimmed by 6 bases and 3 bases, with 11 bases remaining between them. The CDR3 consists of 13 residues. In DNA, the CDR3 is TGTGCCAGCAGCAGCATGGGGGACACTGAAGCTTTCTTT. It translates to CASSSMGDTEAFF.

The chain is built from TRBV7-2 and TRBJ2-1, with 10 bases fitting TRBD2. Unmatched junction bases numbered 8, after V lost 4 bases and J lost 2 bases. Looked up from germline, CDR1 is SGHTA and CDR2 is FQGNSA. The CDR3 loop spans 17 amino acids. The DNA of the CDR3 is TGTGCCAGCAGCTGGCCCTCCGGGACTAGCGCCTACAATGAGCAGTTCTTC. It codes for CASSWPSGTSAYNEQFF.

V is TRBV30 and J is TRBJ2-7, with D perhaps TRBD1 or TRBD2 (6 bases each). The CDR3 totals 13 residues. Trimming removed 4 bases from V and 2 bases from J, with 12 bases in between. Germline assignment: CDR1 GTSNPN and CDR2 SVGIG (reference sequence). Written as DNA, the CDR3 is TGTGCCTGGACGGCGGGGACAACCTACGAGCAGTACTTC. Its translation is CAWTAGTTYEQYF.

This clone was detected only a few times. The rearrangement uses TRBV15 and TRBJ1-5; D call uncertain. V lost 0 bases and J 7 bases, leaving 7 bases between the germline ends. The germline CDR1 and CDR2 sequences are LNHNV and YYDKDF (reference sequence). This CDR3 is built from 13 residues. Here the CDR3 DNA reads TGTGCCACCAGCAGAGATCCCATACAGCCCCAGCATTTT. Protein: CATSRDPIQPQHF.

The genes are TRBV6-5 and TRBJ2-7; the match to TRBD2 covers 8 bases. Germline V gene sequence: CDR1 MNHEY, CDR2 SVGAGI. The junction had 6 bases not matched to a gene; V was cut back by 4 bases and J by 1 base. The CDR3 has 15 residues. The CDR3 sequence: CASSSFRGGSYEQYF. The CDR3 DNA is TGTGCCAGCAGTTCCTTTCGGGGGGGGTCCTACGAGCAGTACTTC.

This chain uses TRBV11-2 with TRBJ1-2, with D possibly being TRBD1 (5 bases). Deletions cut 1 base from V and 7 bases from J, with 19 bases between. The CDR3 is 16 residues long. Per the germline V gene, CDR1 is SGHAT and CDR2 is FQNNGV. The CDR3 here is CASSLGADTRRSGYTF. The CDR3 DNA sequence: TGTGCCAGCAGCTTAGGTGCGGACACCAGGAGGAGTGGCTACACCTTC.

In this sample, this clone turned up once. CDR3 coding DNA: TGTGCCAGCAGTATCAGGGTCGGCCAGCCCCAGCATTTT. Translating it yields CASSIRVGQPQHF. The chain uses TRBV27 and TRBJ1-5; D perhaps matches TRBD1 (5 bases). Per germline, CDR1 MNHEY and CDR2 SMNVEV (reference sequence). This CDR3 contains 13 residues. Trimming removed 5 bases at V and 7 bases at J, with 12 bases between.

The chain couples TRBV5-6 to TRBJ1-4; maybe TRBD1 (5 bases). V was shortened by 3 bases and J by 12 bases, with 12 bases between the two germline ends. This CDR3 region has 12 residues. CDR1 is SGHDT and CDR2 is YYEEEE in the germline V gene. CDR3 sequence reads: CASSWGGTELFF. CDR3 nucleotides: TGTGCCAGCAGCTGGGGCGGGACGGAACTGTTTTTT.